Shown below are 19 T cell receptor beta chains from a single sample sequenced in a study of identical twins. TCRdb recomputed calls from the 5' RACE reads with MiXCR, one row per CDR3 protein. Of nearly 650,000 distinct CDR3 sequences in the sample, under 8.5% were seen once. This sample also belongs to another study, concerning yellow fever vaccine responses in identical twins.

Sequencing input: PBMCs. The receptors here all came from a woman younger than 35 in good health.

At least ten counts were recorded for this clonotype. V usage is TRBV12-3 or TRBV12-4 and J usage is TRBJ1-3; D remains ambiguous. The CDR3 loop spans 14 amino acids. Trimming cost V 5 bases and J 0 bases, with 8 bases left between them. CDR3: CASSAVFSGNTIYF. For the CDR3, the DNA is TGTGCCAGCAGTGCGGTGTTCTCTGGAAACACCATATATTTT.

This clonotype was observed a few times. The V gene is TRBV5-6, the J gene TRBJ2-7; D possibly corresponds to TRBD1 (6 bases). This CDR3 has 14 amino acids. Germline V gene lookup returns CDR1 SGHDT and CDR2 YYEEEE. V lost 2 bases and J lost 5, with 14 bases in between. DNA for the CDR3: TGTGCCAGCAGCTTCACCGGGACATACAACGAGCAGTACGTC. Protein product: CASSFTGTYNEQYV.

The chain uses TRBV7-2 and TRBJ1-1, with 7 nucleotides matching TRBD1. V lost 3 bases to trimming and J lost 5 bases; unmatched junction nucleotides: 9. Germline V gene sequence: CDR1 SGHTA, CDR2 FQGNSA. The CDR3 covers 15 residues. The CDR3 DNA sequence: TGTGCCAGCAGCTTGAAGGGGGCGGTCGAGACTGAAGCTTTCTTT. Translating it yields CASSLKGAVETEAFF.

This clonotype was seen repeatedly, ten times or more. This rearrangement joins TRBV12-3 or TRBV12-4 to TRBJ2-2; D perhaps matches TRBD1 (6 bases). This CDR3 region has 16 residues. Deletions cut 7 bases from V and 2 bases from J, with 17 bases between. The CDR3 sequence: CASNTQGTLNTGELFF. The CDR3 DNA sequence: TGTGCCAGCAACACCCAGGGGACGCTCAACACCGGGGAGCTGTTTTTT.

V and J are TRBV29-1 and TRBJ2-3; 7 nucleotides align to TRBD2. The CDR3 sequence is 12 residues long. Germline V gene data show CDR1 as SQVTM and CDR2 as ANQGSEA. V lost 3 bases to trimming and J lost 4 bases; unmatched junction nucleotides: 1. CDR3 residues: CSVDGRADTQYF. The CDR3 DNA reads as TGCAGCGTTGATGGGAGGGCAGATACGCAGTATTTT.

This clonotype has ten or more counts. The chain combines TRBV29-1 with TRBJ1-1; TRBD1 might be the D (6 bases). The CDR3 consists of 11 residues. The germline CDR1 and CDR2 sequences are SQVTM and ANQGSEA. V shed 5 bases and J shed 11 bases, with 15 bases lying between them. CDR3: CSVLTGWSAFF. CDR3 coding DNA: TGCAGCGTTCTTACAGGGTGGAGTGCTTTCTTT.

This clonotype has only a few counts. The J gene is TRBJ2-6, the V gene TRBV10-3; possibly TRBD1 for D (6 bases). Germline CDR1 ENHRY, CDR2 SYGVKD. CDR3 length: 18 amino acids. The V and J ends lost 3 bases and 2 bases respectively, with 17 bases between them. CDR3 nucleotides: TGTGCCATCAGTGAAGGGGCCAGGGGTTGGGCTGGGGCCAACGTCCTGACTTTC. Translated, it gives CAISEGARGWAGANVLTF.

The chain carries TRBV7-7 and TRBJ2-3; D gene unclear. V was clipped by 1 base and J by 0 bases, with 11 bases between them. Germline lookup yields CDR1 SSHAT and CDR2 FNYEAQ (reference sequence). CDR3 length: 16 amino acids. CDR3 loop: CASSLGFVGSTDTQYF. The CDR3 coding sequence is TGTGCCAGCAGCTTAGGTTTCGTGGGCAGCACAGATACGCAGTATTTT.

In its sample, this clonotype was seen a few times. The chain couples TRBV15 to TRBJ2-7, with 11 bases that match TRBD2. Per the germline V gene, CDR1 is LNHNV and CDR2 is YYDKDF (reference sequence). The CDR3 runs to 17 residues. J was trimmed by 0 bases and V by 1 base; bases with no gene match: 5. The CDR3, as DNA: TGTGCCACCAGCAGAGTGACTAGCGGGGACTACTCCTACGAGCAGTACTTC. Translated: CATSRVTSGDYSYEQYF. The full variable domain, with the rest looked up from reference TRBV15 and TRBJ2-7, is DAMVIQNPRYQVTQFGKPVTLSCSQTLNHNVMYWYQQKSSQAPKLLFHYYDKDFNNEADTPDNFQSRRPNTSFCFLDIRSPGLGDTAMYLCATSRVTSGDYSYEQYFGPGTRLTVT.

This clonotype was seen many times. J is TRBJ2-1 and V is TRBV5-4; 10 nucleotides align to TRBD2. Germline V gene lookup returns CDR1 SGHNT and CDR2 YYREEE (reference sequence). V gave up 7 bases and J gave up 4 bases; unmatched junction bases: 17. The CDR3 totals 18 residues. The CDR3 nucleotides are TGTGCCAGCTTTGACCCCAAGCGGGAGGGTAAATCGTACAATGAGCAGTTCTTC. It translates to CASFDPKREGKSYNEQFF.

The table lists this clonotype with a few counts. This rearrangement joins TRBV6-2 or TRBV6-3 to TRBJ2-1, with 9 bases identical to TRBD1. Germline V gives CDR1 MNHEY, CDR2 SVGEGT. This CDR3 is 15 amino acids long. J gave up 3 bases and V 6 bases, and 6 bases lay outside the gene matches. This chain's CDR3 is CASRTPGQGYNEQFF. CDR3 DNA: TGTGCCAGCAGAACTCCGGGACAGGGCTACAATGAGCAGTTCTTC.

This clonotype has ten or more counts. The rearrangement links TRBV12-3 or TRBV12-4 to TRBJ1-1, with D possibly being TRBD1 (5 bases). V was clipped by 0 bases and J by 5 bases, with 13 bases between them. The CDR3 extends over 15 amino acids. The CDR3 spells CASSLASGMGTEAFF. For the CDR3, the DNA is TGTGCCAGCAGTTTAGCCTCAGGGATGGGAACTGAAGCTTTCTTT.

The rearrangement joins TRBV7-7 to TRBJ2-5, with TRBD1 matching over 10 bases. The germline CDR1 and CDR2 sequences are SSHAT and FNYEAQ (reference sequence). The CDR3 consists of 16 residues. V shed 5 bases and J 5 bases; nucleotides not matched to a gene: 11. The DNA for the CDR3 is TGTGCCAGCAGCCACGGAGACAGGGGGCTAAAGGAGACCCAGTACTTC. Its translation is CASSHGDRGLKETQYF.

J is TRBJ2-3 and V is TRBV18, with 11 positions matching TRBD2. This CDR3 has 18 residues. CDR1 is KGHSH, CDR2 LQKENI, per germline. J was trimmed by 1 base and V by 3 bases; bases with no gene match: 9. Here the CDR3 DNA reads TGTGCCAGCTCACCGCCGCTAGCGGGGGGTTCCCGCACAGATACGCAGTATTTT. Protein product: CASSPPLAGGSRTDTQYF.

Ten or more counts support this clonotype. The rearrangement links TRBV20-1 to TRBJ1-5; 10 positions agree with TRBD1. The CDR3 has 17 amino acids. J lost 0 bases, V lost 6 bases, and 11 bases had no gene match. CDR1 is DFQATT and CDR2 is SNEGSKA in the germline V gene (reference sequence). The CDR3 here is CSAVRDRGEYSNQPQHF. The CDR3 DNA reads as TGCAGTGCCGTGCGGGACAGGGGCGAATATAGCAATCAGCCCCAGCATTTT.

There are many counts of this clonotype. The chain employs TRBV20-1 and TRBJ1-2; no reliable D call. This CDR3 comprises 8 residues. Looked up from germline, CDR1 is DFQATT and CDR2 is SNEGSKA (reference sequence). V lost 3 bases and J 8 bases, leaving 1 base between the germline ends. As DNA, the CDR3 is TGCAGTGCTAGGGGCTACACCTTC. It translates to CSARGYTF.

This clonotype was seen a handful of times. This chain connects TRBV7-8 to TRBJ1-5; possible D gene TRBD1, 5 bases. Germline-derived CDR1 and CDR2 are SGHVS and FQNEAQ. Trimming removed 5 bases from V and 0 bases from J, with 8 bases in between. This CDR3 contains 14 residues. The CDR3 DNA reads as TGTGCCAGCAGCAAACAGGTTAGCAATCAGCCCCAGCATTTT. Its translation is CASSKQVSNQPQHF.

J is TRBJ2-1 and V is TRBV29-1, with D hard to call. CDR3 length equals 10 residues. CDR1 is SQVTM, CDR2 ANQGSEA, per germline. V dropped 5 bases and J dropped 5 bases, with 4 bases sitting between them. CDR3 in amino acids: CSVRHNEQFF. The CDR3 DNA reads as TGCAGCGTTCGGCACAATGAGCAGTTCTTC.

The table lists this clonotype with a few counts. The chain has TRBV6-4 and TRBJ2-2; the D gene is possibly TRBD2 (5 bases). The CDR3 is 14 amino acids. The germline V gene has CDR1 MRHNA and CDR2 SNTAGT. Trimming stripped 6 bases from V and 7 bases from J, with 15 bases between. CDR3 nucleotides: TGTGCCAGCAGCCCTGAGGGATACGTCGGGGAGCTGTTTTTT. Translating it yields CASSPEGYVGELFF.